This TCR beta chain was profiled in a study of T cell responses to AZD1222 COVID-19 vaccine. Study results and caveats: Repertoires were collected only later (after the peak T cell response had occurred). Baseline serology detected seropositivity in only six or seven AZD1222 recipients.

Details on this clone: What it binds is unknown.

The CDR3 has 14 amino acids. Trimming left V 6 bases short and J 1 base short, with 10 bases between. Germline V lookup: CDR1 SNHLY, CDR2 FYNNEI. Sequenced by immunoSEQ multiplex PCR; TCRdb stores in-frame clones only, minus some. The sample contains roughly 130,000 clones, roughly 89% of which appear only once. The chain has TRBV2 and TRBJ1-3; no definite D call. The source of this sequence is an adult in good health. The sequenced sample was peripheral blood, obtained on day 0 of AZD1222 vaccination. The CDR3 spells CASRILESGNTIYF. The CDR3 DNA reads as TGTGCCAGCAGAATACTGGAGTCTGGAAACACCATATATTTT.